The sample holds many counts of the clone carrying this TCR beta chain. These data are taken from a study of regulatory T cells in long-lasting Graves disease. Noted time point: newly diagnosed GD, antithyroid drugs for less than 3 months. Following extraction of RNA from PBMCs, that RNA was used to make the TCR library. V lost 3 bases to trimming and J lost 0 bases, with 9 bases between them. Germline V lookup: CDR1 SNHLY, CDR2 FYNNEI. This CDR3 has 15 amino acids. Arm-PCR of CDR3 regions with iRepertoire HTBI primers generated TCR beta libraries. TCRdb re-derived calls from the multiplex PCR reads in MiXCR, one entry per CDR3 protein. The data hold 680,000 or so distinct CDR3 sequences, with roughly 15% observed a single time. These records were also assigned to another study, of T cells in Graves' hyperthyroidism and ophthalmopathy.

The chain is built from TRBV2 and TRBJ1-5; D is unclear. The TCR originated in a woman aged 25 to 39 with Graves disease. The sequenced sample was peripheral blood mononuclear cells (PBMCs), obtained at new diagnosis, from a patient treated with antithyroid drugs. The CDR3 coding sequence is TGTGCCAGCAGTGACTCTGGGAATAGCAATCAGCCCCAGCATTTT. The encoded protein is CASSDSGNSNQPQHF. The full variable domain, its missing parts supplied by reference TRBV2 and TRBJ1-5, is EPEVTQTPSHQVTQMGQEVILRCVPISNHLYFYWYRQILGQKVEFLVSFYNNEISEKSEIFDDQFSVERPDGSNFTLKIRSTKLEDSAMYFCASSDSGNSNQPQHFGDGTRLSIL.